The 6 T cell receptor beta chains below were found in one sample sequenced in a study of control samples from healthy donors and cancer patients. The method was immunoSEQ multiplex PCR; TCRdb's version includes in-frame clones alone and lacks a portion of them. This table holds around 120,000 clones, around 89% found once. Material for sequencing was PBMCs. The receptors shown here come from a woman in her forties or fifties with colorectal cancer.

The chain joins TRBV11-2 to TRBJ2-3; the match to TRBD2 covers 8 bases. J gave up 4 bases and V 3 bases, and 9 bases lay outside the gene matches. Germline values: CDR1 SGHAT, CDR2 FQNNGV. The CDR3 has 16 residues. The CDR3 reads CASSFRGGRAPDTQYF. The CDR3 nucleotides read TGTGCCAGCAGCTTCCGGGGGGGACGAGCCCCAGATACGCAGTATTTT.

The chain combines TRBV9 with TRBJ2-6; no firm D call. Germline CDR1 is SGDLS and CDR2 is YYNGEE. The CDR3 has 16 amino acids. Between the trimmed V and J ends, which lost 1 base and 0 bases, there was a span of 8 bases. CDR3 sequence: CASSVREGSGANVLTF. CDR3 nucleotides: TGTGCCAGCAGCGTAAGGGAAGGCTCTGGGGCCAACGTCCTGACTTTC. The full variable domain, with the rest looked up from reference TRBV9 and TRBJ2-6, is DSGVTQTPKHLITATGQRVTLRCSPRSGDLSVYWYQQSLDQGLQFLIQYYNGEERAKGNILERFSAQQFPDLHSELNLSSLELGDSALYFCASSVREGSGANVLTFGAGSRLTVL.

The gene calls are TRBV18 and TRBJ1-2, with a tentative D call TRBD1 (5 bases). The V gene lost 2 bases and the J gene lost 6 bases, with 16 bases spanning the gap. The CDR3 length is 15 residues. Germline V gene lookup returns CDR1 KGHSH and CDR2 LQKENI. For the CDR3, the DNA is TGTGCCAGCTCACCAAGTGGGGGAGACCAGAATGGCTACACCTTC. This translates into CASSPSGGDQNGYTF.

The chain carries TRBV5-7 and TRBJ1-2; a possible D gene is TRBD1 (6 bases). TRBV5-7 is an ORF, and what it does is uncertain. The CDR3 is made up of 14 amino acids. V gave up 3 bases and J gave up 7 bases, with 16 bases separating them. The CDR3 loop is CASSSRERGGGYTF. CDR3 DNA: TGTGCCAGCAGCTCCCGGGAAAGAGGGGGTGGCTACACCTTC.

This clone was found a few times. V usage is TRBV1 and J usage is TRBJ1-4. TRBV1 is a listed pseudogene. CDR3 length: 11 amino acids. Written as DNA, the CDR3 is TGCACCACCAGGTCAGCTGAAAAACTGTTTTTT. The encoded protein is CTTRSAEKLFF.

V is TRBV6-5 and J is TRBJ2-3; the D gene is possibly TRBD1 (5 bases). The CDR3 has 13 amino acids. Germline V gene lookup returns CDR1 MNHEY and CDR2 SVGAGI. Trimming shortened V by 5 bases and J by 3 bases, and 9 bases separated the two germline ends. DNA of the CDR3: TGTGCCAGCAGTATCCCAGGGACAGATACGCAGTATTTT. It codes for CASSIPGTDTQYF.